This T cell receptor beta chain was observed in a study of blood T cell repertoires in COVID-19. TCRdb keeps only in-frame clones here, not all; method: immunoSEQ multiplex PCR. Of hundreds of thousands of clones detected, about 90% appear once; the ten largest clones hold 1.2%. Adults between about 18 and 89 years of age took part from more than 20 US areas. This CDR3 is built from 16 residues. V lost 1 base to trimming and J lost 1 base; unmatched junction nucleotides: 2. Germline CDR1 reads SEHNR; CDR2 reads FQNEAQ (reference sequence). The chain uses TRBV7-9 and TRBJ1-5; 9 nucleotides agree with TRBD1. Sequenced material: PBMCs or T cells enriched from blood (not recorded which). The sequence was collected from a man aged 25-45 years who had recovered from COVID-19. For the CDR3, the DNA is TGTGCCAGCAGCTTAGGGGACAGGGTAAGCAATCAGCCCCAGCATTTT. It is translated as CASSLGDRVSNQPQHF.